The clone carrying this T cell receptor beta chain has a count of ten or more. Its antigen is as yet unknown. The data are from a study of CD8 T cells in ankylosing spondylitis. Study outcomes and limitations: What appeared characteristic of ankylosing spondylitis blood was a TCR beta motif of eight highly homologous variants.

TCRdb reprocessed the 5' RACE reads with MiXCR, giving one entry per CDR3 protein. Counted here are some 130,000 distinct CDR3 sequences, about an eighth occurring once; the ten biggest clones make up approximately 4%. V was clipped by 0 bases and J by 7 bases, with 13 bases between them. The CDR3 spans 14 residues. In germline, CDR1 is SGHRS, CDR2 YFSETQ. This clonotype was obtained from a female donor with ankylosing spondylitis or in good health (not recorded which). Sequenced input: blood, either unsorted or a sorted T cell fraction (not recorded which). The chain joins TRBV5-1 to TRBJ1-2; a possible D gene is TRBD1 (6 bases). This CDR3 is CASSLVQGKAGYTF. The CDR3 bases are TGCGCCAGCAGCTTGGTACAGGGTAAAGCTGGCTACACCTTC.